The 27 T cell receptor beta chains reported below all come from one sample, sequenced in a study of CD8+CD57+ T cells in acquired aplastic anemia. Genomic DNA constituted the template upon which TCR beta VDJ and CDR3 profiling was performed. TCRdb used MiXCR to reprocess the reads, holding one entry per CDR3 protein. The sample includes around 190,000 distinct CDR3 sequences, roughly half seen only once; the top ten take 16%. Sequencing was carried out using sorted CD4+, CD8+, or CD8+CD57+ T cells (not recorded which) from PBMCs. The origin of the receptors is a human donor in good health, serving as a control.

This clonotype appeared many times. The rearrangement links TRBV6-5 to TRBJ2-7; 8 bases fit TRBD1. CDR1 and CDR2 from the germline V gene are MNHEY and SVGAGI. J gave up 0 bases and V 0 bases, and 10 bases lay outside the gene matches. The CDR3 runs to 18 residues. CDR3 nucleotide sequence: TGTGCCAGCAGTTACTCCTGGAGTGGACAGGGCAGCTCCTACGAGCAGTACTTC. It encodes CASSYSWSGQGSSYEQYF.

This chain connects TRBV7-2 to TRBJ1-2, with 12 nucleotides matching TRBD1. The CDR3 consists of 21 residues. Trimming took 5 bases from V and 0 from J; bases not matched to a gene: 19. Looked up from germline, CDR1 is SGHTA and CDR2 is FQGNSA. This CDR3 is CASSQGYPGDRGRIPNYGYTF. The CDR3 DNA is TGTGCCAGCAGCCAAGGGTACCCAGGGGACAGGGGGCGCATCCCTAACTATGGCTACACCTTC.

CDR3 bases: TGCAGTGCTGGGACCCTGGCCGGGATCGAGCAGTACTTC. Translated: CSAGTLAGIEQYF. The rearrangement joins TRBV20-1 to TRBJ2-7; D could derive from TRBD1 or TRBD2 (5 bases each). CDR1 and CDR2 from the germline V gene are DFQATT and SNEGSKA (reference sequence). V was clipped by 5 bases and J by 6 bases, with 17 bases between them. The CDR3 has 13 amino acids.

Ten or more counts support this clonotype. The chain recombines TRBV10-1 with TRBJ2-7; unclear D gene. Germline CDR1 and CDR2: WNHNN and SYGVQD (reference sequence). The CDR3 is made up of 13 amino acids. V gave up 2 bases and J gave up 3 bases, with 8 bases separating them. DNA of the CDR3: TGCGCCAGCAGTGAGACAGTCGTCTACGAGCAGTACTTC. As protein: CASSETVVYEQYF.

This clonotype occurred many times. This chain links TRBV7-6 with TRBJ2-1, with 9 bases identical to TRBD2. The CDR3 runs to 16 residues. The V segment lost 5 bases and the J segment 4 bases; nucleotides outside the gene matches: 9. Germline V gene sequence: CDR1 SGHVS, CDR2 FNYEAQ. The CDR3, as DNA: TGTGCCAGCAGCCCTGACTTTGCGGGGGGGTACAATGAGCAGTTCTTC. The encoded protein is CASSPDFAGGYNEQFF.

This clonotype was seen ten or more times. The J gene is TRBJ2-7, the V gene TRBV5-1, with 9 bases fitting TRBD1. The V and J ends lost 4 bases and 3 bases, in that order; junction bases with no gene match: 8. The CDR3 length is 15 residues. The germline V gene encodes CDR1 SGHRS and CDR2 YFSETQ. The CDR3 DNA is TGCGCCAGCAGCATGGCCGGGACAGGGAACTACGAGCAGTACTTC. Translating gives CASSMAGTGNYEQYF.

The gene calls are TRBV20-1 and TRBJ2-7, with 13 bases that match TRBD2. Germline V gene data show CDR1 as DFQATT and CDR2 as SNEGSKA (reference sequence). After removal of 4 bases from V and 4 bases from J, the junction contained 4 bases not matched to a gene. The CDR3 extends over 14 amino acids. CDR3 residues: CSATGLAGVYEQYF. CDR3 nucleotide sequence: TGCAGTGCTACTGGACTAGCGGGGGTATACGAGCAGTACTTC.

In regard to this clonotype: A read error may account for a junction end that differs from germline. The V and J genes are TRBV9 and TRBJ1-6; D is uncertain. Germline lookup yields CDR1 SGDLS and CDR2 YYNGEE. This CDR3 has 15 amino acids. CDR3: CASREVTADHSPLHF. CDR3 sequence (DNA): TGCGCCAGCAGAGAAGTTACCGCGGACCATTCACCCCTCCACTTT.

The rearrangement links TRBV14 to TRBJ1-2, with D unclear. Germline V gives CDR1 SGHDN, CDR2 FVKESK. Trimming shortened V by 4 bases and J by 8 bases, and 11 bases separated the two germline ends. This CDR3 region has 12 residues. For the CDR3, the DNA is TGTGCCAGCAGCCCGGTGGGCTACGGCTACACCTTC. Protein: CASSPVGYGYTF.

This clonotype came up many times. The chain joins TRBV3-1 to TRBJ2-7; 7 bases are a match to TRBD2. Germline CDR1 reads LGHDT; CDR2 reads YNNKEL (reference sequence). This CDR3 is 14 amino acids long. V shed 1 base, J shed 6 bases, and the junction held 6 bases outside the gene matches. CDR3 protein: CASSQGWRGSEQYF. The DNA for the CDR3 is TGTGCCAGCAGCCAAGGATGGCGGGGGAGCGAGCAGTACTTC.

This sequence joins TRBV2 and TRBJ2-7; 10 bases are a match to TRBD2. The V segment lost 11 bases and the J segment 2 bases; nucleotides outside the gene matches: 6. This CDR3 is 13 amino acids long. The germline V gene has CDR1 SNHLY and CDR2 FYNNEI. CDR3 coding DNA: TGTGCCTGCCAGCGGGAGGGAACCTACGAGCAGTACGTC. Translation gives CACQREGTYEQYV.

J is TRBJ2-5 and V is TRBV7-9, with D perhaps TRBD2 (7 bases). CDR3 length: 13 amino acids. CDR1 is SEHNR, CDR2 FQNEAQ, per germline (reference sequence). The V gene lost 5 bases and the J gene lost 7 bases, with 14 bases spanning the gap. This CDR3 is CASSKGLGGTQYF. The CDR3 region has the DNA TGTGCCAGCAGCAAAGGACTAGGGGGGACCCAGTACTTC.

The V gene is TRBV20-1, the J gene TRBJ1-2; a weak D match, TRBD1 (5 bases). Deletions cut 5 bases from V and 4 bases from J, with 11 bases between. This CDR3 is built from 12 residues. Germline lookup yields CDR1 DFQATT and CDR2 SNEGSKA (reference sequence). The CDR3 nucleotides read TGCAGTGCTGGAGGGGACGCCTATGGCTACACCTTC. Translated, it gives CSAGGDAYGYTF.

Ten or more counts support this clonotype. The genes are TRBV6-1 and TRBJ2-7, with TRBD2 matching 7 bases. The germline V gene has CDR1 MNHNS and CDR2 SASEGT. This CDR3 region has 14 residues. The junction had 6 bases not matched to a gene; V was cut back by 4 bases and J by 3 bases. CDR3 amino acids: CASSGEGPDYEQYF. The CDR3 bases are TGTGCCAGCAGTGGGGAGGGTCCAGACTACGAGCAGTACTTC.

This chain joins TRBV19 and TRBJ2-7, with TRBD1 matching 10 bases. With V trimmed by 5 bases and J by 5 bases, 9 bases remained unmatched. The CDR3 contains 15 residues. Germline V gives CDR1 LNHDA, CDR2 SQIVND (reference sequence). The CDR3 loop reads CASSGTGTGENEQYF. Written as DNA, the CDR3 is TGTGCCAGTAGTGGAACAGGGACAGGGGAGAACGAGCAGTACTTC. The complete variable domain, with remaining parts taken from reference TRBV19 and TRBJ2-7, reads DGGITQSPKYLFRKEGQNVTLSCEQNLNHDAMYWYRQDPGQGLRLIYYSQIVNDFQKGDIAEGYSVSREKKESFPLTVTSAQKNPTAFYLCASSGTGTGENEQYFGPGTRLTVT.

Regarding this clonotype: One base away lies a much larger clone, so this may be a sequencing read error. The rearrangement uses TRBV12-3 or TRBV12-4 and TRBJ1-5; 8 bases line up with TRBD1. CDR3 length: 14 amino acids. V trimming: 5 bases; J trimming: 9 bases; junction bases outside the gene matches: 9. CDR3 loop: CASSPQGVGRPQHF. The CDR3 coding sequence is TGTGCCAGCAGTCCACAGGGGGTCGGTCGGCCCCAGCATTTT.

The chain employs TRBV2 and TRBJ2-7; D unclear. This CDR3 is 12 amino acids long. Germline CDR1 is SNHLY and CDR2 is FYNNEI. Deletions cut 2 bases from V and 4 bases from J, with 6 bases between. The CDR3 DNA sequence: TGTGCCAGCAGTGAATGGCTTTACGAGCAGTACTTC. This sequence encodes CASSEWLYEQYF.

This clonotype was seen many times. V usage is TRBV11-3 and J usage is TRBJ2-1, with unresolved D. V was shortened by 5 bases and J by 4 bases, with 9 bases between the two germline ends. The CDR3 spans 13 residues. Germline V CDR1 and CDR2: SGHNT, YENEEA. The CDR3 nucleotides read TGTGCCAGCAGCGTTACAGATTACAATGAGCAGTTCTTC. Protein product: CASSVTDYNEQFF. The full variable domain, with the rest looked up from reference TRBV11-3 and TRBJ2-1, is EAGVVQSPRYKIIEKKQPVAFWCNPISGHNTLYWYLQNLGQGPELLIRYENEEAVDDSQLPKDRFSAERLKGVDSTLKIQPAELGDSAVYLCASSVTDYNEQFFGPGTRLTVL.

This clonotype was recorded a few times. The chain couples TRBV10-3 to TRBJ1-1; weak D call: TRBD1 (5 bases). The CDR3 has 14 amino acids. Germline assignment: CDR1 ENHRY and CDR2 SYGVKD. V gave up 10 bases and J gave up 0 bases, with 15 bases separating them. The CDR3 loop is CASRDGVMNTEAFF. The CDR3 nucleotides read TGTGCCAGCAGGGACGGGGTAATGAACACTGAAGCTTTCTTT.

The V gene is TRBV7-2, the J gene TRBJ2-1; 10 bases map to TRBD1. Losses at the gene ends were 4 bases for V and 6 bases for J; bases not matched to a gene: 6. CDR1 SGHTA and CDR2 FQGNSA come from the germline V gene. The CDR3 sequence is 15 residues long. As DNA, the CDR3 is TGTGCCAGCAGCTCCGGGACAGGGGAGGGCAATGAGCAGTTCTTC. It yields the protein CASSSGTGEGNEQFF.

About this clonotype itself: At one boundary the junction diverges from the germline segment, which might be a read error. The chain couples TRBV9 to TRBJ2-2; 8 positions match TRBD2. The CDR3 loop spans 16 amino acids. In germline, CDR1 is SGDLS, CDR2 YYNGEE. CDR3 in amino acids: CASSVAAGEYTGELSW. The CDR3 nucleotides read TGTGCCAGCAGCGTAGCAGCGGGGGAGTACACCGGGGAGCTGTCTTGG. Variable domain in full (rest from reference TRBV9 and TRBJ2-2): DSGVTQTPKHLITATGQRVTLRCSPRSGDLSVYWYQQSLDQGLQFLIQYYNGEERAKGNILERFSAQQFPDLHSELNLSSLELGDSALYFCASSVAAGEYTGELSWGEGSRLTVL.

This clonotype came up many times. The CDR3 sequence: CASSMVGGIRNQPQHF. The CDR3 bases are TGTGCCAGTAGTATGGTAGGGGGGATCCGCAATCAGCCCCAGCATTTT. The chain couples TRBV19 to TRBJ1-5; possibly TRBD1 for D (6 bases). The CDR3 extends over 16 amino acids. Trimming took 3 bases from V and 2 from J, leaving 14 bases between them. The V gene's germline CDR1 is LNHDA and CDR2 SQIVND (reference sequence).

A note on this clonotype: This may be a read error: a much more frequent sequence differs by one nucleotide. This CDR3 fails to terminate in the conserved phenylalanine or tryptophan, so it likely reflects a read error. The chain uses TRBV10-3 and TRBJ1-5; 12 bases match TRBD1. Germline CDR1 reads ENHRY; CDR2 reads SYGVKD. The CDR3 totals 16 residues. V lost 10 bases to trimming and J lost 5 bases; unmatched junction nucleotides: 12. CDR3 coding DNA: TGTGCCAGCAGCTACCCCGGGACAGGGGGCGATCAGCCCCAGCATTCT. It translates to CASSYPGTGGDQPQHS.

The chain is built from TRBV24-1 and TRBJ2-1; D might be TRBD1 or TRBD2, each matching 6 bases. Trimming removed 10 bases from V and 0 bases from J, with 21 bases in between. CDR1 KGHDR and CDR2 SFDVKD come from the germline V gene. CDR3 length: 17 residues. The CDR3 here is CATRDWGAVSSYNEQFF. CDR3 nucleotides: TGTGCCACTAGAGATTGGGGGGCGGTGAGCTCCTACAATGAGCAGTTCTTC.

The chain recombines TRBV20-1 with TRBJ1-2, with TRBD1 as a possible D gene (6 bases). V lost 0 bases, J lost 6 bases, and 14 bases lay in between. Germline CDR1 is DFQATT and CDR2 is SNEGSKA (reference sequence). The CDR3 loop spans 14 amino acids. CDR3 bases: TGCAGTGCTAGAGATCCACAGGGTGGGGATGGCTACACCTTC. Amino acid sequence: CSARDPQGGDGYTF.

The V and J genes are TRBV7-6 and TRBJ2-7; 9 bases map to TRBD1. In germline, CDR1 is SGHVS, CDR2 FNYEAQ. The CDR3 spans 15 residues. The V and J ends lost 3 bases and 4 bases, in that order; junction bases with no gene match: 7. The DNA of the CDR3 is TGTGCCAGCAGCTTCGGTCGGACAGGGGCGTACGAGCAGTACTTC. It translates to CASSFGRTGAYEQYF.

About this clonotype: With a much larger clone just one base away, this may be a read error. The chain links TRBV28 to TRBJ1-6; D gene unclear. This CDR3 comprises 15 residues. Germline CDR1 is MDHEN and CDR2 is SYDVKM. V gave up 10 bases and J gave up 5 bases, with 18 bases separating them. In nucleotides, the CDR3 is TGTGCCACCGAACCCCCAGGACGAAATAATTCACCCCTCCACTTT. This gives the protein CATEPPGRNNSPLHF.